The 19 T cell receptor beta chains below all came from one sample that was sequenced in a study of regulatory T cells in long-lasting Graves disease. Specified time point: newly diagnosed GD, antithyroid drugs for less than 3 months. PBMC RNA was the source of the TCR library. According to the study, TCR beta libraries were built with iRepertoire HTBI primers and CDR3-region Arm-PCR. MiXCR was run by TCRdb on the multiplex PCR reads, yielding one entry per CDR3 protein. This table has under 800,000 distinct CDR3 sequences, 15% to 20% appearing once. Another study also made use of these data, one on T cells in Graves' hyperthyroidism and ophthalmopathy.

The material sequenced was peripheral blood mononuclear cells (PBMCs), taken at new diagnosis, from a patient treated with antithyroid drugs. Receptors were obtained from a woman between 25 and 40 years old with Graves disease.

V and J are TRBV24-1 and TRBJ1-4, with no clear D. From germline, CDR1 is KGHDR and CDR2 SFDVKD. CDR3 size: 15 residues. The V and J ends lost 3 bases and 8 bases respectively, with 15 bases between them. The CDR3 nucleotides read TGTGCCACCAGTGATACCCGGGATCGGTGGGAAAAACTGTTTTTT. Translation gives CATSDTRDRWEKLFF.

The rearrangement links TRBV7-3 to TRBJ2-6; D may be TRBD1 (5 bases). The V gene lost 0 bases and the J gene lost 0 bases, with 12 bases spanning the gap. This CDR3 contains 18 residues. Germline CDR1 and CDR2: SGHTA and FQGTGA. CDR3 DNA: TGTGCCAGCAGCTTAACGGTCAGGACATACTCTGGGGCCAACGTCCTGACTTTC. It yields the protein CASSLTVRTYSGANVLTF.

This clonotype has just a few counts. The CDR3 region has the DNA TGCAGTGCTAGAGTGGCGGGACTTAACACCGGGGAGCTGTTTTTT. Translating it yields CSARVAGLNTGELFF. This chain uses TRBV20-1 with TRBJ2-2, with a weak D call TRBD2 (6 bases). Trimming removed 1 base from V and 2 bases from J, with 11 bases in between. The CDR3 length is 15 residues. Looked up from germline, CDR1 is DFQATT and CDR2 is SNEGSKA (reference sequence).

This clonotype has ten or more counts. The chain couples TRBV7-9 to TRBJ2-7; D might be TRBD2 (5 bases). V was trimmed by 2 bases and J by 5 bases, leaving 10 bases between them. The germline V gene encodes CDR1 SEHNR and CDR2 FQNEAQ (reference sequence). CDR3 size: 13 residues. The CDR3 spells CASSLSYGDEQYF. The DNA of the CDR3 is TGTGCCAGCAGCTTATCTTACGGGGACGAGCAGTACTTC.

This clonotype was picked up a small number of times. A far larger clone is just one base off, so this is likely a read error. The chain combines TRBV11-2 with TRBJ2-7; D unclear. The V and J ends lost 4 bases and 7 bases respectively, with 17 bases between them. Germline V gene data show CDR1 as SGHAT and CDR2 as FQNNGV. This CDR3 is 14 amino acids long. In nucleotides, the CDR3 is TGTGCCAGCAGCTCACTGAAGAGGTACAATGAGCAGTACTTC. It is translated as CASSSLKRYNEQYF.

The chain employs TRBV9 and TRBJ1-2; no clear D gene. This CDR3 is built from 11 residues. Germline V gene sequence: CDR1 SGDLS, CDR2 YYNGEE. The germline V and J ends were trimmed by 3 bases and 8 bases, with 8 bases remaining between them. CDR3 loop: CASSGQYGYTF. The CDR3, as DNA: TGTGCCAGCAGCGGACAATACGGCTACACCTTC.

This clonotype came up many times. The V gene is TRBV28, the J gene TRBJ2-3; 7 bases are a match to TRBD1. The germline V gene has CDR1 MDHEN and CDR2 SYDVKM. V lost 7 bases and J lost 4; bases outside the gene matches: 11. CDR3 length equals 15 residues. CDR3 sequence: CASTQTGALSDTQYF. The CDR3 nucleotides are TGTGCCAGCACCCAAACAGGGGCCCTCTCAGATACGCAGTATTTT.

This clonotype was counted only a few times. The V gene is TRBV7-9, the J gene TRBJ2-3; TRBD1 or TRBD2 may be the D gene (5 bases each). The germline V and J ends were trimmed by 5 bases and 0 bases, with 15 bases remaining between them. The CDR3 totals 16 residues. Germline V gene sequence: CDR1 SEHNR, CDR2 FQNEAQ (reference sequence). This chain's CDR3 is CASSGRGEPSTDTQYF. DNA for the CDR3: TGTGCCAGCAGCGGAAGGGGAGAACCTAGCACAGATACGCAGTATTTT.

This clonotype was counted ten times or more. The chain employs TRBV7-9 and TRBJ2-7, with 9 bases identical to TRBD1. V trimming: 5 bases; J trimming: 3 bases; junction bases outside the gene matches: 8. Germline CDR1 SEHNR, CDR2 FQNEAQ (reference sequence). This CDR3 is 15 amino acids long. This CDR3 is CASSRQGVTNYEQYF. DNA of the CDR3: TGTGCCAGCAGCAGACAGGGGGTAACAAACTACGAGCAGTACTTC.

This clonotype was counted many times. V is TRBV28 and J is TRBJ1-1; TRBD1 might be the D (5 bases). Germline V gene sequence: CDR1 MDHEN, CDR2 SYDVKM. This CDR3 spans 14 amino acids. V was cut by 5 bases and J by 0 bases, with 10 bases left in between. The CDR3 region is CASSEGRVNTEAFF. In nucleotides, the CDR3 is TGTGCCAGCAGTGAGGGACGGGTGAACACTGAAGCTTTCTTT.

At least ten counts were recorded for this clonotype. This chain joins TRBV6-1 and TRBJ1-1; 9 bases are shared with TRBD1. The V gene end was trimmed by 6 bases and the J gene end by 5 bases; junction bases not matched to a gene: 13. Germline CDR1 MNHNS, CDR2 SASEGT. The CDR3 is 16 amino acids. The CDR3 coding sequence is TGTGCCAGCAGCCCCACAGCACAGGGGGCGAGGACTGAAGCTTTCTTT. Protein: CASSPTAQGARTEAFF.

This clonotype was recorded only once. This sequence joins TRBV6-4 and TRBJ2-2; TRBD2 aligns across 8 bases. CDR1 and CDR2 (germline): MRHNA, SNTAGT. J gave up 7 bases and V 8 bases, and 12 bases lay outside the gene matches. The CDR3 length is 15 residues. Here the CDR3 DNA reads TGTGCCAGCGGGCGGCAAACTAGCGGTGGCGGGGAGCTGTTTTTT. Translated, it gives CASGRQTSGGGELFF.

The CDR3 nucleotides are TGTGCCAGCAGCCAAGTGACGTCCGGGTCCACTGAAGCTTTCTTT. Residues: CASSQVTSGSTEAFF. The J gene is TRBJ1-1, the V gene TRBV3-1; no firm D call. This CDR3 has 15 amino acids. Trimming stripped 1 base from V and 4 bases from J, with 13 bases between. In germline, CDR1 is LGHDT, CDR2 YNNKEL (reference sequence).

This clonotype was recorded a few times. V and J are TRBV30 and TRBJ1-1; D is ambiguous. Germline loops: CDR1 GTSNPN, CDR2 SVGIG (reference sequence). CDR3 size: 15 residues. Between the trimmed V and J ends, which lost 2 bases and 2 bases, there was a span of 15 bases. Here the CDR3 DNA reads TGTGCCTGGAGTAAGTTTGGTCAGGTTAACACTGAAGCTTTCTTT. Protein: CAWSKFGQVNTEAFF.

This clonotype was counted ten times or more. This chain connects TRBV29-1 to TRBJ2-7; no clear D gene. Trimming cost V 0 bases and J 0 bases, with 3 bases left between them. Germline V gene sequence: CDR1 SQVTM, CDR2 ANQGSEA. This CDR3 region has 12 residues. The CDR3 DNA sequence: TGCAGCGTTGAAGACAGCTCCTACGAGCAGTACTTC. Translating it yields CSVEDSSYEQYF.

The gene calls are TRBV30 and TRBJ2-1; D may match TRBD1 or TRBD2 (6 bases each). Looked up from germline, CDR1 is GTSNPN and CDR2 is SVGIG (reference sequence). The V gene lost 3 bases and the J gene lost 8 bases, with 14 bases spanning the gap. This CDR3 contains 13 residues. The CDR3 bases are TGTGCCTGGAGAACCACCGGGGGCGATGAGCAGTTCTTC. This encodes CAWRTTGGDEQFF.

Concerning this clonotype: This clone may be a read error of a much larger clone one base away. V gene TRBV28 combines with J gene TRBJ1-6, with a possible D match to TRBD1 (6 bases). The V end was cut by 8 bases, the J end by 9 bases, with 20 bases between. Germline V gene lookup returns CDR1 MDHEN and CDR2 SYDVKM. This CDR3 spans 15 amino acids. CDR3 sequence: CASGPPQGTRSPLHF. The CDR3 bases are TGTGCCAGCGGCCCCCCACAGGGTACTCGTTCACCCCTCCACTTT.

The chain has TRBV7-3 and TRBJ2-7; D is perhaps TRBD2 (6 bases). The V end was cut by 7 bases, the J end by 2 bases, with 18 bases between. The germline V gene has CDR1 SGHTA and CDR2 FQGTGA. The CDR3 consists of 15 residues. DNA for the CDR3: TGTGCCAGCATATTCTCGGGACTTAGGGCCTACGAGCAGTACTTC. Its translation is CASIFSGLRAYEQYF.

J is TRBJ2-3 and V is TRBV19, with D possibly matching TRBD2 (5 bases). Germline lookup yields CDR1 LNHDA and CDR2 SQIVND (reference sequence). The CDR3 is made up of 14 amino acids. Trimming took off 5 bases at V and 2 bases at J, with 11 bases between the two ends. The CDR3 protein is CASSLRALTDTQYF. The CDR3 coding sequence is TGTGCCAGTAGTTTGAGGGCCCTCACAGATACGCAGTATTTT. The full variable domain, in which reference TRBV19 and TRBJ2-3 provide the parts outside the CDR3, is DGGITQSPKYLFRKEGQNVTLSCEQNLNHDAMYWYRQDPGQGLRLIYYSQIVNDFQKGDIAEGYSVSREKKESFPLTVTSAQKNPTAFYLCASSLRALTDTQYFGPGTRLTVL.